One and the same sample provided the 30 T cell receptor beta chains below, sequenced in a study of T cell responses to AZD1222 COVID-19 vaccine. Here immunoSEQ multiplex PCR was the method, and the copy in TCRdb shows in-frame clones only, minus some. The table includes 70,000 or so clones, approximately 87% detected once. The sequenced sample was peripheral blood, obtained 28 days after the second AZD1222 dose. These receptors came from an adult who received the AZD1222 COVID-19 vaccine.

V gene TRBV28 combines with J gene TRBJ1-2; tentatively, D is TRBD1 (6 bases). Germline V lookup: CDR1 MDHEN, CDR2 SYDVKM. The CDR3 totals 13 residues. V lost 7 bases and J lost 1, with 10 bases in between. The CDR3 DNA is TGTGCCAGCAAGACGGACAGTAACTATGGCTACACCTTC. This codes for CASKTDSNYGYTF.

CDR3 protein: CASSLGGGAAYNEQFF. The CDR3 DNA is TGCGCCAGCAGCTTGGGAGGGGGGGCGGCCTACAATGAGCAGTTCTTC. This chain connects TRBV5-1 to TRBJ2-1, with a weak D call TRBD2 (7 bases). V was shortened by 0 bases and J by 2 bases, with 12 bases between the two germline ends. The CDR3 length is 16 residues. Germline V CDR1 and CDR2: SGHRS, YFSETQ.

V gene TRBV6-6 combines with J gene TRBJ1-1; 7 bases align to TRBD1. Per the germline V gene, CDR1 is MNHNY and CDR2 is SVGAGI (reference sequence). V was pared by 6 bases and J by 5 bases, with 6 bases of the junction left unmatched. The CDR3 sequence is 13 residues long. The CDR3 bases are TGTGCCAGCAGCCGCAAGGGGGCAACTGAAGCTTTCTTT. It encodes CASSRKGATEAFF.

This rearrangement joins TRBV20-1 to TRBJ2-5; no clear D. Germline loops: CDR1 DFQATT, CDR2 SNEGSKA (reference sequence). V shed 5 bases and J shed 6 bases, with 10 bases lying between them. This CDR3 has 11 amino acids. The CDR3 DNA reads as TGCAGTGCTTGGGCCAGCCAGACCCAGTACTTC. Its protein is CSAWASQTQYF.

As DNA, the CDR3 is TGTGCCAGCAGCGTAGTGTGGCGGGACAGGGTTCAGCCCCAGCATTTT. Protein sequence: CASSVVWRDRVQPQHF. The rearrangement joins TRBV9 to TRBJ1-5; 9 bases line up with TRBD1. The CDR3 is 16 amino acids. Per germline, CDR1 SGDLS and CDR2 YYNGEE. The V and J ends lost 0 bases and 6 bases, in that order; junction bases with no gene match: 7.

CDR3: CASPPSGGTQYF. The CDR3 nucleotides are TGTGCCAGCCCCCCTAGCGGGGGGACGCAGTATTTT. The chain has TRBV2 and TRBJ2-3; 11 bases line up with TRBD2. Germline loops: CDR1 SNHLY, CDR2 FYNNEI. This CDR3 comprises 12 residues. The J segment lost 9 bases and the V segment lost 8 bases, leaving 4 bases of the junction unmatched.

V and J are TRBV18 and TRBJ1-2; D is undetermined. Deletions cut 2 bases from V and 4 bases from J, with 11 bases between. CDR1 KGHSH and CDR2 LQKENI come from the germline V gene. The CDR3 covers 14 residues. The CDR3 is CASSPGPLAYGYTF. CDR3 sequence (DNA): TGTGCCAGCTCACCAGGACCCTTGGCCTATGGCTACACCTTC.

The J gene is TRBJ2-1, the V gene TRBV7-9, with a weak D call TRBD2 (5 bases). The CDR3 runs to 16 residues. Germline V gene lookup returns CDR1 SEHNR and CDR2 FQNEAQ (reference sequence). The V end was cut by 3 bases, the J end by 0 bases, with 12 bases between. CDR3 in amino acids: CASSFRAGNSYNEQFF. Here the CDR3 DNA reads TGTGCCAGCAGCTTCCGTGCGGGTAACTCCTACAATGAGCAGTTCTTC.

V gene TRBV5-1 combines with J gene TRBJ2-2; possible D gene TRBD1, 6 bases. Germline lookup yields CDR1 SGHRS and CDR2 YFSETQ. The ends were cut back, 7 bases at V and 5 bases at J, with 21 bases in the middle. There are 16 residues in the CDR3. The CDR3 DNA reads TGCGCCAGCTCCAAGGACAGCCCCCCTCGGACCGGGGAGCTGTTTTTT. It encodes CASSKDSPPRTGELFF.

The chain joins TRBV5-1 to TRBJ1-1; possibly TRBD1 for D (5 bases). The CDR3 has 15 amino acids. V shed 0 bases and J shed 2 bases, with 11 bases lying between them. Per the germline V gene, CDR1 is SGHRS and CDR2 is YFSETQ. The CDR3 coding sequence is TGCGCCAGCAGCTTGGGTCGGGACCTAAACACTGAAGCTTTCTTT. Protein sequence: CASSLGRDLNTEAFF.

The gene calls are TRBV7-9 and TRBJ2-1; no firm D call. Deletions cut 5 bases from V and 2 bases from J, with 16 bases between. Germline lookup yields CDR1 SEHNR and CDR2 FQNEAQ (reference sequence). The CDR3 totals 16 residues. This CDR3 reads CASSEAGQPTYNEQFF. CDR3 coding DNA: TGTGCCAGCAGCGAGGCTGGGCAGCCAACCTACAATGAGCAGTTCTTC.

The V and J genes are TRBV6-5 and TRBJ2-1; TRBD2 might be the D (6 bases). Trimming took 7 bases from V and 12 from J, leaving 19 bases between them. The germline V gene has CDR1 MNHEY and CDR2 SVGAGI. There are 13 residues in the CDR3. DNA of the CDR3: TGTGCCAGCACCCTAAATGGGGGGACTGGGCAGTTCTTC. It encodes CASTLNGGTGQFF.

The chain uses TRBV6-2 or TRBV6-3 and TRBJ1-6; D is unclear. The CDR3 loop spans 15 amino acids. The ends were cut back, 0 bases at V and 7 bases at J, with 10 bases in the middle. Germline-derived CDR1 and CDR2 are MNHEY and SVGEGT. The CDR3 is CASSYSPAANSPLHF. Written as DNA, the CDR3 is TGTGCCAGCAGTTACTCGCCGGCGGCAAATTCACCCCTCCACTTT.

The chain employs TRBV27 and TRBJ2-7; possibly TRBD1 for D (5 bases). V shed 4 bases and J shed 2 bases, with 18 bases lying between them. This CDR3 has 16 residues. CDR1 and CDR2 from the germline V gene are MNHEY and SMNVEV (reference sequence). The CDR3 DNA reads TGTGCCAGCAGTTCCGACGGACATCGGCCTCCCTACGAGCAGTACTTC. Translating it yields CASSSDGHRPPYEQYF.

This clone came up a few times. V and J are TRBV6-5 and TRBJ1-1, with 9 bases matching TRBD1. Per germline, CDR1 MNHEY and CDR2 SVGAGI. J was trimmed by 4 bases and V by 4 bases; bases with no gene match: 1. This CDR3 has 13 amino acids. CDR3: CASSLQGATEAFF. The CDR3 DNA sequence: TGTGCCAGCAGTTTACAGGGGGCCACTGAAGCTTTCTTT.

The chain combines TRBV11-2 with TRBJ1-2; 7 nucleotides align to TRBD1. This CDR3 has 16 residues. Germline values: CDR1 SGHAT, CDR2 FQNNGV. J gave up 5 bases and V 5 bases, and 14 bases lay outside the gene matches. CDR3 loop: CASSPNRDRGNYGYTF. The CDR3 coding sequence is TGTGCCAGCAGCCCAAACCGGGACAGAGGAAATTATGGCTACACCTTC.

The chain couples TRBV9 to TRBJ1-2, with 7 bases aligning to TRBD1. V lost 0 bases to trimming and J lost 5 bases; unmatched junction nucleotides: 7. The CDR3 is 15 residues long. Germline-derived CDR1 and CDR2 are SGDLS and YYNGEE. The CDR3 nucleotides are TGTGCCAGCAGCGTAGGGGGGACAGTCATTTATGGCTACACCTTC. It is translated as CASSVGGTVIYGYTF.

The chain employs TRBV18 and TRBJ1-4, with a possible D match to TRBD1 (5 bases). Germline values: CDR1 KGHSH, CDR2 LQKENI. The V and J ends lost 3 bases and 0 bases respectively, with 11 bases between them. The CDR3 sequence is 16 residues long. The CDR3 DNA sequence: TGTGCCAGCTCACCTGGCTGGGACGCAACTAATGAAAAACTGTTTTTT. Protein: CASSPGWDATNEKLFF.

The genes are TRBV19 and TRBJ2-5; a possible D gene is TRBD2 (6 bases). Between the trimmed V and J ends, which lost 5 bases and 7 bases, there was a span of 11 bases. This CDR3 contains 12 residues. The germline V gene has CDR1 LNHDA and CDR2 SQIVND (reference sequence). CDR3 DNA sequence: TGTGCCAGTAGTGGAGGGTATGGGACCCAGTACTTC. It is translated as CASSGGYGTQYF.

The rearrangement joins TRBV4-1 to TRBJ2-7; D ambiguous. Looked up from germline, CDR1 is MGHRA and CDR2 is YSYEKL. Deletions cut 3 bases from V and 1 base from J, with 13 bases between. This CDR3 contains 15 residues. CDR3 sequence: CASSQADRPSYEQYF. As DNA, the CDR3 is TGCGCCAGCAGCCAGGCAGATAGGCCGTCCTACGAGCAGTACTTC.

The J gene is TRBJ1-3, the V gene TRBV11-2, with D uncertain. The CDR3 has 14 residues. Germline V lookup: CDR1 SGHAT, CDR2 FQNNGV. The V gene lost 3 bases and the J gene lost 4 bases, with 10 bases spanning the gap. The CDR3 sequence: CASSFGSTGNTIYF. CDR3 coding DNA: TGTGCCAGCAGCTTCGGGTCAACCGGAAACACCATATATTTT.

The J gene is TRBJ1-2, the V gene TRBV5-6; TRBD1 matches at 10 bases. Germline V gene sequence: CDR1 SGHDT, CDR2 YYEEEE. This CDR3 is built from 15 residues. After removal of 5 bases from V and 1 base from J, the junction contained 5 bases not matched to a gene. The CDR3 DNA sequence: TGTGCCAGCAGGACGGGACAGGGGATTAACTATGGCTACACCTTC. As protein: CASRTGQGINYGYTF.

The chain links TRBV27 to TRBJ1-2, with D perhaps TRBD1 (5 bases). This CDR3 comprises 14 residues. Trimming cost V 3 bases and J 8 bases, with 16 bases left between them. The germline gives CDR1 MNHEY, CDR2 SMNVEV (reference sequence). For the CDR3, the DNA is TGTGCCAGCAGTTTGTCCGGGGGGATAGGCGGCTACACCTTC. Protein sequence: CASSLSGGIGGYTF.

This clone turned up a few times. The V and J genes are TRBV29-1 and TRBJ1-2; 8 bases are a match to TRBD1. Germline V gives CDR1 SQVTM, CDR2 ANQGSEA. The CDR3 loop spans 11 amino acids. Trimming took 5 bases from V and 7 from J; bases not matched to a gene: 3. The DNA for the CDR3 is TGCAGCGTTCAGGGGGCAGGTGGCTACACCTTC. Its translation: CSVQGAGGYTF.

This chain uses TRBV7-2 with TRBJ2-5; 7 nucleotides line up with TRBD1. After removal of 5 bases from V and 2 bases from J, the junction contained 2 bases not matched to a gene. The germline CDR1 and CDR2 sequences are SGHTA and FQGNSA. CDR3 length: 13 amino acids. The DNA for the CDR3 is TGTGCCAGCAGCACGGACAGGCAAGAGACCCAGTACTTC. Translation gives CASSTDRQETQYF.

CDR3 coding DNA: TGTGCCAGCAGCGTGAATCAAGGGTATAATTCACCCCTCCACTTT. Encoded protein: CASSVNQGYNSPLHF. The J gene is TRBJ1-6, the V gene TRBV9; the D is unclear. Germline V gives CDR1 SGDLS, CDR2 YYNGEE. Between the trimmed V and J ends, which lost 2 bases and 4 bases, there was a span of 10 bases. This CDR3 spans 15 amino acids.

The CDR3 DNA sequence: TGTGCCAGCAGCTTAGCAGCCCGAAGAGAGACCCAGTACTTC. It codes for CASSLAARRETQYF. The rearrangement joins TRBV7-3 to TRBJ2-5; no clear D. This CDR3 spans 14 amino acids. CDR1 SGHTA and CDR2 FQGTGA come from the germline V gene. The V gene lost 2 bases and the J gene lost 4 bases, with 11 bases spanning the gap.

The chain is built from TRBV5-4 and TRBJ1-2, with 10 positions matching TRBD1. The CDR3 is 16 residues long. The V and J ends lost 3 bases and 3 bases, in that order; junction bases with no gene match: 8. The germline V gene has CDR1 SGHNT and CDR2 YYREEE (reference sequence). The CDR3 sequence is CASSSFTGTGDYGYTF. CDR3 bases: TGTGCCAGCAGCTCGTTCACCGGGACAGGGGACTATGGCTACACCTTC.

The chain has TRBV27 and TRBJ1-5, with TRBD1 matching over 10 bases. Germline CDR1 MNHEY, CDR2 SMNVEV (reference sequence). The CDR3 is 13 residues long. With V trimmed by 5 bases and J by 5 bases, 0 bases remained unmatched. The CDR3 DNA reads TGTGCCAGCAGTGGGACAGGGGATCAGCCCCAGCATTTT. This sequence encodes CASSGTGDQPQHF.

The rearrangement links TRBV9 to TRBJ1-6, with D uncertain. The V and J ends lost 6 bases and 13 bases respectively, with 23 bases between them. Germline V gives CDR1 SGDLS, CDR2 YYNGEE. There are 15 residues in the CDR3. The CDR3 spells CASTESLQVSQPLHF. The CDR3 nucleotides read TGTGCCAGCACCGAGAGTCTCCAGGTCTCGCAGCCCCTCCACTTT.